A single sample is the source of the 10 T cell receptor beta chains below, sequenced in a study of blood T cell repertoires in COVID-19. Assay: immunoSEQ multiplex PCR; the TCRdb copy retains only in-frame clones and omits some. The sample has some 200,000 clones, approximately 80% seen once; the top ten hold approximately 9%. Sequenced: PBMCs or T cells enriched from blood (not recorded which). The receptors were sampled from a woman aged 45-59 years with acute COVID-19.

This clone occurred once. The chain links TRBV6-2 or TRBV6-3 to TRBJ1-5; 10 bases fit TRBD1. Germline V CDR1 and CDR2: MNHEY, SVGEGT. The CDR3 loop spans 16 amino acids. The J segment lost 3 bases and the V segment lost 2 bases, leaving 4 bases of the junction unmatched. This chain's CDR3 is CASSYRDRGYNQPQHF. In DNA, the CDR3 is TGTGCCAGCAGTTACCGGGACAGGGGATACAATCAGCCCCAGCATTTT.

The chain has TRBV4-1 and TRBJ1-1, with 7 bases that match TRBD1. CDR1 is MGHRA, CDR2 YSYEKL, per germline. The CDR3 has 16 residues. Losses at the gene ends were 1 base for V and 1 base for J; bases not matched to a gene: 6. CDR3 residues: CASSQGSRGRNTEAFF. DNA for the CDR3: TGCGCCAGCAGCCAAGGGAGCAGGGGGAGGAACACTGAAGCTTTCTTT.

This clone occurred once. This rearrangement joins TRBV7-9 to TRBJ2-7, with a weak D call TRBD1 (7 bases). Per the germline V gene, CDR1 is SEHNR and CDR2 is FQNEAQ (reference sequence). The V end was cut by 6 bases, the J end by 2 bases, with 26 bases between. This CDR3 has 18 amino acids. CDR3 DNA: TGTGCCAGCAGTTCATTCGGACGGACAGGAGGGACAACCTACGAGCAGTACTTC. Amino acids: CASSSFGRTGGTTYEQYF.

The V call is TRBV2, the J call TRBJ1-3, with a possible D match to TRBD1 (6 bases). Germline values: CDR1 SNHLY, CDR2 FYNNEI. V dropped 6 bases and J dropped 8 bases, with 20 bases sitting between them. The CDR3 runs 15 residues. DNA for the CDR3: TGTGCCAGCAGAGCCCAGGGAACAGGGTCTGACACCATATATTTT. Translated, it gives CASRAQGTGSDTIYF.

The V gene is TRBV28, the J gene TRBJ2-7, with 10 positions matching TRBD1. V was clipped by 6 bases and J by 4 bases; unmatched bases: 6. CDR1 is MDHEN, CDR2 SYDVKM, per germline. CDR3 size: 14 residues. The CDR3 loop is CASRQTGGTYEQYF. The CDR3 DNA is TGTGCCAGCAGGCAGACAGGGGGCACTTACGAGCAGTACTTC.

This clone was recorded only once. This chain uses TRBV24-1 with TRBJ2-3; 8 positions agree with TRBD1. Germline-derived CDR1 and CDR2 are KGHDR and SFDVKD. CDR3 length equals 16 residues. V shed 4 bases and J 4 bases; nucleotides not matched to a gene: 9. The CDR3 region has the DNA TGTGCCACCAGTGAGGGGCAGGGGGCCAGCGCAGATACGCAGTATTTT. Residues: CATSEGQGASADTQYF.

This clone was observed a single time. The V gene is TRBV7-2, the J gene TRBJ2-4; TRBD1 agrees at 10 bases. Germline lookup yields CDR1 SGHTA and CDR2 FQGNSA. V shed 5 bases, J shed 7 bases, and the junction held 5 bases outside the gene matches. The CDR3 is 14 amino acids. CDR3 sequence: CASSTPGQGNIQYF. The CDR3 coding sequence is TGTGCCAGCAGCACGCCGGGACAGGGGAACATTCAGTACTTC.

The chain recombines TRBV7-6 with TRBJ2-7; 10 bases agree with TRBD1. From germline, CDR1 is SGHVS and CDR2 FNYEAQ. This CDR3 is built from 15 residues. V gave up 4 bases and J gave up 2 bases; unmatched junction bases: 5. CDR3 sequence: CASSSGTGDAYEQYF. CDR3 in DNA: TGTGCCAGCAGCTCAGGGACAGGGGACGCCTACGAGCAGTACTTC.

J is TRBJ2-3 and V is TRBV7-9; a weak D match, TRBD1 (5 bases). The CDR3 extends over 13 amino acids. Germline CDR1 and CDR2: SEHNR and FQNEAQ (reference sequence). V was trimmed by 5 bases and J by 4 bases, leaving 10 bases between them. The CDR3 bases are TGTGCCAGCAGCCGGCAGGGCCCAGATACGCAGTATTTT. Encoded protein: CASSRQGPDTQYF.

The CDR3 coding sequence is TGTGCCAGCTCAATGCAGGGGAGTCTCGGAAACACCATATATTTT. Translation: CASSMQGSLGNTIYF. The chain employs TRBV18 and TRBJ1-3, with D perhaps TRBD1 (6 bases). The germline gives CDR1 KGHSH, CDR2 LQKENI. This CDR3 has 15 amino acids. Trimming took off 5 bases at V and 4 bases at J, with 15 bases between the two ends.